This note documents a single T cell receptor (beta chain) sequence. The germline V gene has CDR1 SEHNR and CDR2 FQNEAQ (reference sequence). After removal of 5 bases from V and 7 bases from J, the junction contained 19 bases not matched to a gene. The CDR3 length is 17 residues. Authors' analysis steps: From reference gene primer amplification, estimates of nucleated cell counts were derived. Clones were sequenced by immunoSEQ multiplex PCR, and TCRdb holds only the in-frame ones, with some missing. V, J and clone size reflect that table, while D and trimming were determined from the DNA. This table holds around 380,000 clones, 87% found once. The data belong to a study of blood T cell repertoires in COVID-19. Turning to the study itself: Both acute and convalescent COVID-19 samples were obtained from the United States, Italy and Spain. Sources were T cells, B-cell-depleted T cells, or PBMCs; the material itself was cDNA or gDNA.

Cohort 3 donors were reported recovered after two negative PCRs, clearance, or symptom resolution. The sequencing sample was made of PBMCs or T cells enriched from blood (not recorded which). The receptor's source is a man in his thirties or forties who had recovered from COVID-19. V gene TRBV7-9 combines with J gene TRBJ1-2; 7 nucleotides match TRBD1. The CDR3, as DNA: TGTGCCAGCAGCCCTACGACAGGGATTGCGCATCGATTTGGCTACACCTTC. As protein: CASSPTTGIAHRFGYTF.